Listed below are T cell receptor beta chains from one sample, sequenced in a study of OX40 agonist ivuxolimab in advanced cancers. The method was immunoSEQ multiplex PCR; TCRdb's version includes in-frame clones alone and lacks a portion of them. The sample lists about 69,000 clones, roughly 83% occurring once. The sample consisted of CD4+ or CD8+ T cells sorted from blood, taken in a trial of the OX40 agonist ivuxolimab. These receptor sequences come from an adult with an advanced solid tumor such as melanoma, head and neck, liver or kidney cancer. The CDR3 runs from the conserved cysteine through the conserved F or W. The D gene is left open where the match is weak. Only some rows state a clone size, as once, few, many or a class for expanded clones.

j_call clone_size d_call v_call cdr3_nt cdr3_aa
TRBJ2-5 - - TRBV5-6 TGTGCCAGCAGCTTGGTTTCCGAGACCCAGTACTTC CASSLVSETQYF
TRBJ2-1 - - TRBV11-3 TGTGCCAGCAGACCATACAAAGCATACAATGAGCAGTTCTTC CASRPYKAYNEQFF
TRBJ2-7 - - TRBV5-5 TGTGCCAGCAGCCCGGTAGGGGACTACGAGCAGTACTTC CASSPVGDYEQYF
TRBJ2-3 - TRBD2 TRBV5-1 TGCGCCAGCAGACCTAGCGGGGTCACAGATACGCAGTATTTT CASRPSGVTDTQYF
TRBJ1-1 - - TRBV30 TGTGCCTGGAGTGTAGGGGTGAACACTGAAGCTTTCTTT CAWSVGVNTEAFF
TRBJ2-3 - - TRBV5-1 TGCGCCAGCAGCTTCGAATTCCTCACAGATACGCAGTATTTT CASSFEFLTDTQYF
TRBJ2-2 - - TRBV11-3 TGTGCCAGCAGCTTAGTCCCTCACACCGGGGAGCTGTTTTTT CASSLVPHTGELFF
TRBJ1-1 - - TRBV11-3 TGTGCCAGCAGCTTAGCCACGAACACTGAAGCTTTCTTT CASSLATNTEAFF
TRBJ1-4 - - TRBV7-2 TGTGCCAGCAGCCCGGGTTGGGCAGGGACTAATGAAAAACTGTTTTTT CASSPGWAGTNEKLFF
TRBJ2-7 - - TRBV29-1 TGCAGCGTTGGACAGGTTAGAGACGAGCAGTACTTC CSVGQVRDEQYF
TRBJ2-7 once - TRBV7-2 TGTGCCAGCAGCTTGGGCCGCAGAGTCTACGAGCAGTACTTC CASSLGRRVYEQYF
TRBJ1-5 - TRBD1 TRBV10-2 TGCGCCAGCAGTGAGTCGGGACAGGGAGGTCAAACCCAGCATTTT CASSESGQGGQTQHF
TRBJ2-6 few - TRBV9 TGTGCCAGCAGACAAACAGCCGCTGGGGCCAACGTCCTGACTTTC CASRQTAAGANVLTF
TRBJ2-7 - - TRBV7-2 TGTGCCAGCAGCTACGACCGGCCGACAGGACGCTACGAGCAGTACTTC CASSYDRPTGRYEQYF
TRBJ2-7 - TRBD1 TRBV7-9 TGTGCCAGCAGCTCCCGGGACAGGGGGGGATACGAGCAGTACTTC CASSSRDRGGYEQYF
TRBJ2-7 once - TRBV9 TGTGCCAGCAGCGTAGGGGCAGGCATTGGTGTTACAGACGAGCAGTACTTC CASSVGAGIGVTDEQYF
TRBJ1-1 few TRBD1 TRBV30 TGTGCCTTCGACAGGGGGGTGAACACTGAAGCTTTCTTT CAFDRGVNTEAFF
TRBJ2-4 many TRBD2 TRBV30 TGTGCCTGGAGTGAAGCTAGCGGAAACATTCAGTACTTC CAWSEASGNIQYF
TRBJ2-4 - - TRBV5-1 TGCGCCGGCAGCACTCAGGGAATTGGAGCCAAAAACATTCAGTACTTC CAGSTQGIGAKNIQYF
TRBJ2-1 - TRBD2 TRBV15 TGTGCCACCAGCAGGACAGGGGCCCTGCTCTTTACTAGCGGGAGGTCGGAAAATGAGCAGTTCTTC CATSRTGALLFTSGRSENEQFF
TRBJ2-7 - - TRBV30 TGTGCCTGGAGTGCGACAGGAGTCTACGAGCAGTACTTC CAWSATGVYEQYF
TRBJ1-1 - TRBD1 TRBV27 TGTGCCAGCAGCGAGGGGACAGGGGGAATGAAGAACACTGAAGCTTTCTTT CASSEGTGGMKNTEAFF
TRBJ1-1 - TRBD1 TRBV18 TGTGCCAGCTCACCACCCGACAGGGGCACTGAAGCTTTCTTT CASSPPDRGTEAFF
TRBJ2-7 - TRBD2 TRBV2 TGTGCCAGCAGGTCCTCTAGCGGGGGATACGAGCAGTACTTC CASRSSSGGYEQYF
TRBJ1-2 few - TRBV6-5 TGTGCCAGCAGGGAGGACGGGAGCAAGGCTAGCTACACCTTC CASREDGSKASYTF
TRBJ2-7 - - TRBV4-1 TGCGCCAGCAGCCAAGACGGGACGGGGGCCCACGAGCAGTACTTC CASSQDGTGAHEQYF
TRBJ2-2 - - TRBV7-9 TGTGCCAGCAGCTTAGTCCCAGGGTCGGACACCGGGGAGCTGTTTTTT CASSLVPGSDTGELFF
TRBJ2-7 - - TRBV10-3 TGTGCCATCAGTGATCCTATAGAGGGTATAGACGAGCAGTACTTC CAISDPIEGIDEQYF
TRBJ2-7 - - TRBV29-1 TGCAGCGTTGATTCTCAGGGAAACTACGAGCAGTACTTC CSVDSQGNYEQYF
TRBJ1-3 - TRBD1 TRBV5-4 TGTGCCAGCAGCTCCCGGGACAGCGGAAACACCATATATTTT CASSSRDSGNTIYF
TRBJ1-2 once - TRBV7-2 TGTGCCAGCAGCTCCTACAAGGGAACCTATGGCTACACCTTC CASSSYKGTYGYTF
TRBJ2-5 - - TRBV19 TGTGCCAGTAGCGGGACATCCCAAGAGACCCAGTACTTC CASSGTSQETQYF
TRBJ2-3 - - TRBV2 TGTGCCAGCAGCAGTAACTTTATTAGCACAGATACGCAGTATTTT CASSSNFISTDTQYF
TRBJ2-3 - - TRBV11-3 TGTGCCAGCAGCTTAACGGGTAGCACAGATACGCAGTATTTT CASSLTGSTDTQYF
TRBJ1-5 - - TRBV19 TGTGCCAGTAGCGGAACAGGGTATAGCAATCAGCCCCAGCATTTT CASSGTGYSNQPQHF
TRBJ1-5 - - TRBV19 TGTGCCAGTAGTATAGGACGAAGGCGGGATCAGCCCCAGCATTTT CASSIGRRRDQPQHF
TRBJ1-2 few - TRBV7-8 TGTGCCAGCAGCTTAGACTACACCTATGGCTACACCTTC CASSLDYTYGYTF
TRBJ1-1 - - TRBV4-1 TGCGCCAGCAGCCAAGGGGCGGGGAGCACTGAAGCTTTCTTT CASSQGAGSTEAFF
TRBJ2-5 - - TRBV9 TGTGCCAGCAGCGGAACCGGGACACCCTTAGAGACCCAGTACTTC CASSGTGTPLETQYF
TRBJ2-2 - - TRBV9 TGTGCCAGCAGCCCGCGGACGGTCGCGAACACCGGGGAGCTGTTTTTT CASSPRTVANTGELFF
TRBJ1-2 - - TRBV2 TGTGCCAGCAGTGAAGCGCAGGGACGGGTTGGCTATGGCTACACCTTC CASSEAQGRVGYGYTF
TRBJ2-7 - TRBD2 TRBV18 TGTGCCAGCTCACCAAATAGCGGGAGGGTCGGCGAGCAGTACTTC CASSPNSGRVGEQYF
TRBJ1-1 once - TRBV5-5 TGTGCCAGCAGCCCGCTGGCTTGGAACACTGAAGCTTTCTTT CASSPLAWNTEAFF
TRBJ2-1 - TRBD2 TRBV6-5 TGTGCCAGCAGACTACTAGCGGGGGGGCCCAATGAGCAGTTCTTC CASRLLAGGPNEQFF
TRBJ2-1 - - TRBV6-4 TGTGCCAGCAGTGACTCAGGGGATTACAATGAGCAGTTCTTC CASSDSGDYNEQFF
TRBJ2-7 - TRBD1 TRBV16 TGTGCCAGCAGCCGACCGGGACAGATCTACGAGCAGTACTTC CASSRPGQIYEQYF
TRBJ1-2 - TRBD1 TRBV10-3 TGTGCCATCAGTGAGTCGAAGAGACAGGGAACGGTTCTTAACTATGGCTACACCTTC CAISESKRQGTVLNYGYTF
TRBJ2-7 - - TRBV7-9 TGTGCCAGCAGCTTAGGAGACAGGGAGCAGTACTTC CASSLGDREQYF
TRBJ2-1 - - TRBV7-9 TGTGCCAGCAGCTTTTGGCCCTATAGCGGAGCCCCGTTCTTC CASSFWPYSGAPFF
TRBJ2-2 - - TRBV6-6 TGTGCCAGCAGTTACCACAGGGCCACCGGGGAGCTGTTTTTT CASSYHRATGELFF
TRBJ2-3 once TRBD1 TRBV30 TGTGCCTGGAGTGTATCCGGGACAGGGACAGATACGCAGTATTTT CAWSVSGTGTDTQYF